The clone carrying this T cell receptor beta chain was observed a few times. This specimen comes from a study of blood T cells in healthy people across ages. V was pared by 11 bases and J by 2 bases, with 12 bases between. Germline CDR1 is MNHEY and CDR2 is SMNVEV (reference sequence). CDR3 size: 12 residues. The authors ran a second PCR of about 7 to 11 cycles using a sample-barcoded 5' primer and a J-beta primer mix. In TCRdb, the 5' RACE reads were re-called with MiXCR into one record per CDR3 protein. This table has 1 million to 1.2 million distinct CDR3 sequences, around two fifths appearing once.

The sequence was obtained from a young man in good health. The specimen sequenced was blood. V usage is TRBV27 and J usage is TRBJ1-1, with D unresolved. The chain's CDR3 is CARNTTNTEAFF. The CDR3, as DNA: TGTGCCCGCAATACCACAAACACTGAAGCTTTCTTT.